The entry below describes one TCR beta chain. The data are from a study of blood T cell repertoires in COVID-19. Overall study: Collection of acute and convalescent COVID-19 samples took place in the United States, Italy and Spain.

Per the germline V gene, CDR1 is SGHRS and CDR2 is YFSETQ. Trimming cost V 6 bases and J 1 base, with 13 bases left between them. The CDR3 is made up of 15 amino acids. In the original processing: Nucleated cell number was recorded as an estimate derived from reference gene primer amplification. The data were produced by immunoSEQ multiplex PCR, yet TCRdb's version contains in-frame clones alone and is incomplete. D and trimming were read from the DNA, whereas the V and J calls and clone size are those reported in that table. The table shows 350,000 to 450,000 clones, with around 87% occurring only once.

The sequenced material came from PBMCs or T cells enriched from blood (not recorded which). The source of this sequence is a man aged 35-49 years in a cohort exposed to, infected with or recovered from COVID-19 (not recorded which). The gene calls are TRBV5-1 and TRBJ2-2; weak D call: TRBD2 (6 bases). The CDR3: CASTPGLQNTGELFF. For the CDR3, the DNA is TGCGCCAGCACCCCGGGACTGCAGAACACCGGGGAGCTGTTTTTT.